This T cell receptor (beta chain) was identified in a study of CD8+ T cells in alopecia areata. Isolated RNA was reverse transcribed into cDNA used as the sequencing template. Sequencing was performed with immunoSEQ multiplex PCR; in TCRdb, only in-frame clones are kept and a portion is missing. The table shows about 200,000 clones, with around three fifths occurring only once. Concerning this clone itself: Its cognate antigen is unknown.

Study observations and caveats: Normal skin's resident alphabeta T cells are sequenced alongside lesional scalp T cells.

Trimming pared 4 bases from V and 10 bases from J, leaving 15 bases between. CDR1 and CDR2 (germline): SGHDT, YYEEEE. The CDR3 sequence is 14 residues long. The V call is TRBV5-6, the J call TRBJ1-6; D is ambiguous. Specimen: CD8+ T cells sorted from blood. The sequence derives from a human donor in good health. The CDR3 DNA sequence: TGTGCCAGCAGCCCGGTAGAGGTCCCCTCACCCCTCCACTTT. The encoded protein is CASSPVEVPSPLHF.